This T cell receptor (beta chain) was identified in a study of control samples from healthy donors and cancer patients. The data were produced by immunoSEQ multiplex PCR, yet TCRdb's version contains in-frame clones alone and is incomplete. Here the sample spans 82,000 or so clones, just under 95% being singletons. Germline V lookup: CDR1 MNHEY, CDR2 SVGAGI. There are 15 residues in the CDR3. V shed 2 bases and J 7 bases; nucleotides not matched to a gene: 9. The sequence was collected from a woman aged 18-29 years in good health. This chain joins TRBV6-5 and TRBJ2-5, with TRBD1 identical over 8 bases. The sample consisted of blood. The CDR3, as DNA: TGTGCCAGCAGTTACGCGAACAGGGGGATAGGGACCCAGTACTTC. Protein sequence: CASSYANRGIGTQYF.